Listed below are T cell receptor beta chains from one sample, sequenced in a study of T cells after yellow fever vaccination. Via MiXCR, TCRdb re-called the 5' RACE reads, giving one row per CDR3 protein. Here the sample spans 95,000 to 150,000 distinct CDR3 sequences, over 12% being singletons. This specimen consisted of CD8+ T cells sorted from PBMCs, obtained 5 days after the yellow fever booster vaccination. The receptors were sampled from a man younger than 35 who received the YFV17D yellow fever vaccine. CDR3s include the opening cysteine and the closing phenylalanine or tryptophan. The D gene is left open where the match is weak. The listing skips clone size in some rows; elsewhere it reads once, few, many or a size class.

TRBV28	few	.	TRBJ1-2	CASSPPGTFYGYTF	TGTGCCAGCAGTCCCCCCGGGACCTTCTATGGCTACACCTTC
TRBV12-3/TRBV12-4	.	TRBD2	TRBJ2-2	CASSFRSGGNKLNTGELFF	TGTGCCAGCAGTTTTAGGTCCGGGGGGAACAAATTGAACACCGGGGAGCTGTTTTTT
TRBV23-1	few	.	TRBJ2-1	CASSPPRGEQFF	TGCGCCAGCAGTCCGCCCCGGGGTGAGCAGTTCTTC
TRBV7-9	few	.	TRBJ2-2	CASKRTEDFTGELFF	TGTGCCAGCAAAAGGACGGAAGACTTCACCGGGGAGCTGTTTTTT
TRBV7-2	few	TRBD2	TRBJ2-3	CASSLDFGGSGVTQYF	TGTGCCAGCAGCTTAGATTTCGGGGGGTCCGGGGTTACGCAGTATTTT
TRBV4-2	medium-sized	TRBD2	TRBJ2-3	CASSQDRGGTDTQYF	TGTGCCAGCAGCCAAGATCGGGGGGGCACAGATACGCAGTATTTT
TRBV7-9	few	TRBD2	TRBJ2-5	CASSFLAGGPSDWTQYF	TGTGCCAGCAGCTTTTTAGCGGGGGGCCCCTCGGATTGGACCCAGTACTTC
TRBV15	many	.	TRBJ2-1	CATSRDRDTYNEQFF	TGTGCCACCAGCAGAGACCGGGACACCTACAATGAGCAGTTCTTC
TRBV6-1	many	.	TRBJ1-2	CASSEWRGISNYGYTF	TGTGCCAGCAGTGAATGGAGGGGCATCTCTAACTATGGCTACACCTTC
TRBV4-2	.	TRBD2	TRBJ2-3	CASSQDGGAQDTQYF	TGTGCCAGCAGCCAAGACGGGGGGGCCCAAGATACGCAGTATTTT
TRBV20-1	.	.	TRBJ2-1	CRSRRFTLGNEQFF	TGCAGGTCGCGGAGATTCACGTTGGGGAATGAGCAGTTCTTC
TRBV24-1	.	.	TRBJ1-2	CATSDLRQSPPGYTF	TGTGCCACCAGTGATTTGAGACAATCTCCCCCTGGCTACACCTTC
TRBV11-2	few	.	TRBJ2-3	CASSLGQSTDTQYF	TGTGCCAGCAGCTTAGGGCAAAGCACAGATACGCAGTATTTT
TRBV10-2	.	.	TRBJ2-1	CASSEGGSLDEQFF	TGCGCCAGCAGTGAGGGGGGATCACTCGATGAGCAGTTCTTC
TRBV7-9	few	.	TRBJ2-1	CASSGDNEQFF	TGTGCCAGCAGCGGCGACAATGAGCAGTTCTTC
TRBV6-2/TRBV6-3	.	TRBD2	TRBJ2-4	CASGTRRGGINIQYF	TGTGCCAGCGGAACCCGACGGGGGGGGATCAACATTCAGTACTTC
TRBV6-6	few	TRBD2	TRBJ2-3	CASSPLSGTSGAPGTDTQYF	TGTGCCAGCAGCCCATTATCCGGGACTAGCGGGGCGCCGGGCACAGATACGCAGTATTTT
TRBV7-9	.	TRBD2	TRBJ2-3	CASSTRTSITRDTQYF	TGTGCCAGCAGCACCCGGACTAGCATAACGAGGGATACGCAGTATTTT
TRBV5-6	many	.	TRBJ2-3	CASSLGRSTDTQYF	TGTGCCAGCAGCTTGGGACGCAGCACAGATACGCAGTATTTT
TRBV3-1	.	.	TRBJ2-4	CASSQGWNIQYF	TGTGCCAGCAGCCAAGGTTGGAACATTCAGTACTTC
TRBV2	few	.	TRBJ1-2	CASSEADSGEGYTF	TGTGCCAGCAGTGAAGCGGATTCCGGGGAGGGCTACACCTTC
TRBV5-1	.	TRBD1	TRBJ2-7	CASSPGQADYEQYF	TGCGCCAGCAGCCCTGGACAGGCCGACTACGAGCAGTACTTC
TRBV7-8	.	TRBD1	TRBJ1-6	CASSLARQGASYNSPLHF	TGTGCCAGCAGCTTAGCGCGGCAGGGGGCGTCCTATAATTCACCCCTCCACTTT
TRBV27	.	.	TRBJ2-2	CASSLWGTGGGELFF	TGTGCCAGCAGTTTATGGGGGACTGGGGGCGGGGAGCTGTTTTTT
TRBV4-1	.	.	TRBJ1-2	CASSQERGGYGYTF	TGCGCCAGCAGCCAAGAACGCGGAGGTTATGGCTACACCTTC
TRBV6-2/TRBV6-3	.	.	TRBJ2-1	CASYTGLDNEQFF	TGTGCCAGTTATACAGGTCTCGACAATGAGCAGTTCTTC
TRBV27	few	.	TRBJ2-7	CASSLRGLVSYEQYF	TGTGCCAGCAGCCTACGGGGGTTGGTTTCCTACGAGCAGTACTTC
TRBV4-3	few	.	TRBJ2-1	CASSLATGREQFF	TGCGCCAGCAGCCTAGCGACAGGCCGCGAGCAGTTCTTC
TRBV29-1	.	.	TRBJ1-3	CSGFLGNTIYF	TGCAGCGGGTTTTTGGGAAACACCATATATTTT
TRBV5-4	.	.	TRBJ1-1	CASSSGFNEAFF	TGTGCCAGCAGCTCCGGCTTTAATGAAGCTTTCTTT
TRBV9	.	.	TRBJ2-3	CASSLARADTQYF	TGTGCCAGCAGCCTGGCCAGGGCAGATACGCAGTATTTT
TRBV4-3	.	.	TRBJ2-1	CASSQDWSYNEQFF	TGCGCCAGCAGCCAAGATTGGTCGTACAATGAGCAGTTCTTC